These 17 T cell receptor beta chains were sequenced from one sample in a study of read filtering for tumor transcriptome and immune sequencing. The library was built from about 400 ng RNA with molecular barcoded adaptors for alpha/delta and beta/gamma chains. MiXCR, applied by TCRdb to the reads, yields one record per CDR3 protein. The sample has roughly 59,000 distinct CDR3 sequences, approximately 18% seen once. Material for sequencing was a population of CD138-negative cells sorted from bone marrow. These receptor sequences come from a donor aged 40 or over with multiple myeloma.

This clonotype occurred many times. The V and J genes are TRBV7-9 and TRBJ2-1; 7 bases agree with TRBD2. With 0 bases clipped from V and 4 bases from J, the junction kept 3 bases outside the gene matches. The germline CDR1 and CDR2 sequences are SEHNR and FQNEAQ (reference sequence). This CDR3 region has 15 residues. The CDR3 reads CASSLASGTYNEQFF. The CDR3, as DNA: TGTGCCAGCAGCTTAGCGAGCGGGACGTACAATGAGCAGTTCTTC.

Many counts were recorded for this clonotype. The chain links TRBV20-1 to TRBJ2-5; 10 bases line up with TRBD2. The CDR3 is 15 amino acids. The germline V gene encodes CDR1 DFQATT and CDR2 SNEGSKA (reference sequence). The V segment lost 8 bases and the J segment 5 bases; nucleotides outside the gene matches: 14. CDR3 amino acids: CSIGTSETSGETQYF. The CDR3 coding sequence is TGCAGTATTGGGACTAGCGAAACCTCGGGGGAGACCCAGTACTTC.

This clonotype appeared many times. The chain recombines TRBV18 with TRBJ2-1; TRBD1 aligns across 8 bases. CDR1 is KGHSH and CDR2 is LQKENI in the germline V gene. V was pared by 2 bases and J by 6 bases, with 9 bases of the junction left unmatched. The CDR3 runs to 16 residues. The CDR3 region has the DNA TGTGCCAGCTCACCATCCAGGAGGACAGGGAGCAATGAGCAGTTCTTC. This gives the protein CASSPSRRTGSNEQFF.

This clonotype appeared many times. V usage is TRBV5-1 and J usage is TRBJ1-1; no reliable D call. Trimming pared 4 bases from V and 5 bases from J, leaving 15 bases between. CDR1 and CDR2 (germline): SGHRS, YFSETQ. The CDR3 is 14 residues long. The CDR3 loop is CASSRTLMGTEAFF. The CDR3 DNA follows: TGCGCCAGCAGCAGGACTCTAATGGGGACTGAAGCTTTCTTT.

Ten or more counts support this clonotype. The rearrangement joins TRBV7-9 to TRBJ2-6; D not certain. The germline gives CDR1 SEHNR, CDR2 FQNEAQ (reference sequence). Trimming took off 4 bases at V and 0 bases at J, with 7 bases between the two ends. The CDR3 is made up of 15 amino acids. CDR3 loop: CASSSTASGANVLTF. The CDR3 DNA reads as TGTGCCAGCAGCTCAACAGCCTCTGGGGCCAACGTCCTGACTTTC.

The chain is built from TRBV4-1 and TRBJ2-1; D is perhaps TRBD1 or TRBD2 (5 bases each). Looked up from germline, CDR1 is MGHRA and CDR2 is YSYEKL. V was pared by 1 base and J by 9 bases, with 7 bases between. The CDR3 sequence is 12 residues long. The DNA for the CDR3 is TGCGCCAGCAGCCAAGTGGGGGTTGAGCAGTTCTTC. It specifies CASSQVGVEQFF.

This clonotype came up many times. This chain joins TRBV11-2 and TRBJ2-1; 8 bases align to TRBD2. Germline assignment: CDR1 SGHAT and CDR2 FQNNGV. There are 16 residues in the CDR3. The V and J ends lost 1 base and 6 bases, in that order; junction bases with no gene match: 8. The CDR3 sequence: CASSLAGGVLPNEQFF. In DNA, the CDR3 is TGTGCCAGCAGCTTAGCGGGGGGGGTCTTACCCAATGAGCAGTTCTTC.

This clonotype was found many times. This chain links TRBV5-1 with TRBJ1-1, with 9 bases matching TRBD1. The CDR3 sequence is 14 residues long. Germline CDR1 reads SGHRS; CDR2 reads YFSETQ. J was trimmed by 11 bases and V by 4 bases; bases with no gene match: 12. The CDR3 DNA reads TGCGCCAGCAGCCCCCGGACAGGGGAGGGGGCGGCTTTCTTT. Translated, it gives CASSPRTGEGAAFF.

This clonotype was detected ten times or more. This chain uses TRBV4-2 with TRBJ1-1, with D possibly TRBD1 on 5 matching bases. CDR1 is LGHNA and CDR2 is YNFKEQ in the germline V gene. This CDR3 is 13 amino acids long. V lost 4 bases to trimming and J lost 6 bases, with 12 bases between them. The CDR3 sequence: CASSLGGGAEAFF. The CDR3 region has the DNA TGTGCCAGCAGCCTCGGTGGGGGTGCTGAAGCTTTCTTT.

This clonotype was recorded many times. The chain joins TRBV6-5 to TRBJ2-7; the D is unclear. The CDR3 runs 15 residues. The germline V and J ends were trimmed by 6 bases and 2 bases, with 17 bases remaining between them. From germline, CDR1 is MNHEY and CDR2 SVGAGI. The CDR3 DNA reads as TGTGCCAGCAGCTCGACACGGAGTTTTCCCTACGAGCAGTACTTC. Translation gives CASSSTRSFPYEQYF.

CDR3 DNA: TGCAGCGTGGGTCAAGTTACCGGGGAGCTGTTTTTT. Translation gives CSVGQVTGELFF. The chain employs TRBV29-1 and TRBJ2-2; no definite D call. Germline loops: CDR1 SQVTM, CDR2 ANQGSEA. This CDR3 is built from 12 residues. V lost 6 bases, J lost 5 bases, and 10 bases lay in between.

The chain couples TRBV6-9 to TRBJ2-1, with 9 bases that match TRBD1. J lost 9 bases, V lost 8 bases, and 11 bases had no gene match. CDR1 and CDR2 (germline): MNHGY, SVAAGI. The CDR3 spans 14 residues. The CDR3 DNA is TGTGCCAGCCGGAAAGGACAGGGGAACACTGAGCAGTTCTTC. As protein: CASRKGQGNTEQFF.

This clonotype was detected only a few times. The chain couples TRBV28 to TRBJ1-5; D not certain. CDR3 length equals 13 residues. Per germline, CDR1 MDHEN and CDR2 SYDVKM. Between the trimmed V and J ends, which lost 5 bases and 6 bases, there was a span of 11 bases. The CDR3 loop is CASSIENGQPQHF. The CDR3, as DNA: TGTGCCAGCAGTATAGAGAATGGTCAGCCCCAGCATTTT.

This clonotype occurred many times. This chain uses TRBV7-9 with TRBJ1-5; a possible D gene is TRBD1 (5 bases). Germline CDR1 is SEHNR and CDR2 is FQNEAQ (reference sequence). V was pared by 2 bases and J by 4 bases, with 9 bases between. CDR3 size: 14 residues. CDR3 in amino acids: CASSLQGVNQPQHF. CDR3 bases: TGTGCCAGCAGCTTACAGGGTGTAAATCAGCCCCAGCATTTT.

This clonotype has at least ten counts. The chain uses TRBV20-1 and TRBJ2-7; no reliable D call. The V gene's germline CDR1 is DFQATT and CDR2 SNEGSKA (reference sequence). The V end was cut by 4 bases, the J end by 3 bases, with 7 bases between. The CDR3 loop spans 11 amino acids. The CDR3, as DNA: TGCAGTGCTATCGGCGACTACGAGCAGTACTTC. It codes for CSAIGDYEQYF.

This clonotype was counted ten times or more. The chain combines TRBV28 with TRBJ2-2; the match to TRBD2 covers 8 bases. Trimming at V came to 7 bases and at J to 5 bases, leaving 9 bases not matched to a gene. CDR3 length: 15 residues. Germline V gene sequence: CDR1 MDHEN, CDR2 SYDVKM. For the CDR3, the DNA is TGTGCCAGCATCACATTGACTAGCGTTACCGGGGAGCTGTTTTTT. It specifies CASITLTSVTGELFF. Based on the CDR3 plus reference TRBV28 and TRBJ2-2, the full variable domain is DVKVTQSSRYLVKRTGEKVFLECVQDMDHENMFWYRQDPGLGLRLIYFSYDVKMKEKGDIPEGYSVSREKKERFSLILESASTNQTSMYLCASITLTSVTGELFFGEGSRLTVL.

The table lists this clonotype with a few counts. A read error may be the cause here, since a much bigger clone is one base away. For the CDR3, the DNA is TGCGCCAGCAGCTTGAGGAGAGAGGACACCGGGGAGCTGTTTTTT. Amino acid sequence: CASSLRREDTGELFF. V and J are TRBV5-1 and TRBJ2-2; D is uncertain. CDR3 length: 15 amino acids. The V end lost 1 base, the J end lost 3 bases, and 10 bases lay between the germline ends. From germline, CDR1 is SGHRS and CDR2 YFSETQ.